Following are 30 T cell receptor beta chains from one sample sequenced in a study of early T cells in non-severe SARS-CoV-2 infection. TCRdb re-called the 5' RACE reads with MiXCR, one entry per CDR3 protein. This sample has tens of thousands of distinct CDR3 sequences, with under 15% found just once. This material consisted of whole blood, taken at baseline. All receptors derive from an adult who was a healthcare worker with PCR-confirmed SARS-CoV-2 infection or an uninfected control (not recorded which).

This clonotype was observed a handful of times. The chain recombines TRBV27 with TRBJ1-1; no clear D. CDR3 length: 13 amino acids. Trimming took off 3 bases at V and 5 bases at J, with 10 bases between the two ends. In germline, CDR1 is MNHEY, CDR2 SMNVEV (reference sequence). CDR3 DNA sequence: TGTGCCAGCAGTTTCTTTCAAGGGACTGAAGCTTTCTTT. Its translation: CASSFFQGTEAFF.

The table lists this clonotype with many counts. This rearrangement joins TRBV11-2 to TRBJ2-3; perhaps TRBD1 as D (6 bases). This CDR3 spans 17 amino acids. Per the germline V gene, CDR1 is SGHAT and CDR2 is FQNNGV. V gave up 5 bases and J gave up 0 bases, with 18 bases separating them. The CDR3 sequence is CASSPGQGQTSTDTQYF. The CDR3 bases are TGTGCCAGCAGCCCAGGGCAAGGACAGACTAGCACAGATACGCAGTATTTT. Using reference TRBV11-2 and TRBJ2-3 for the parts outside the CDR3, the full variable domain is EAGVAQSPRYKIIEKRQSVAFWCNPISGHATLYWYQQILGQGPKLLIQFQNNGVVDDSQLPKDRFSAERLKGVDSTLKIQPAKLEDSAVYLCASSPGQGQTSTDTQYFGPGTRLTVL.

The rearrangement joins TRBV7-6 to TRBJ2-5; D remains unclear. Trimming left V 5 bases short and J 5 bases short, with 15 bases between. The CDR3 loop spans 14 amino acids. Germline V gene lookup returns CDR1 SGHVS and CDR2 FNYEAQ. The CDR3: CASSEIWSSETQYF. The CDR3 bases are TGTGCCAGCAGCGAGATATGGAGCTCTGAGACCCAGTACTTC.

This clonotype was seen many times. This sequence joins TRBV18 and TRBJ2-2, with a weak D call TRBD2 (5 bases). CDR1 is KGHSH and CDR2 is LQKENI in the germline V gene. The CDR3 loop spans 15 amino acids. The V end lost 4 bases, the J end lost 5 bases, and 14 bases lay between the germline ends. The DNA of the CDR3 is TGTGCCAGCTCACTGCGGGTGTTGCAGACCGGGGAGCTGTTTTTT. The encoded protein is CASSLRVLQTGELFF.

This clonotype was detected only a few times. In DNA form, the CDR3 reads TGTGCCAGCAGAATGGGGGGGGCTACGGAGACCCAGTACTTC. Translating gives CASRMGGATETQYF. The V call is TRBV7-8, the J call TRBJ2-5, with D perhaps TRBD2 (7 bases). With 6 bases removed from V and 5 bases from J, the gap between germline ends came to 16 bases. The CDR3 is 14 amino acids. Germline V lookup: CDR1 SGHVS, CDR2 FQNEAQ. Full variable domain (remainder filled in from reference TRBV7-8 and TRBJ2-5): GAGVSQSPRYKVAKRGQDVALRCDPISGHVSLFWYQQALGQGPEFLTYFQNEAQLDKSGLPSDRFFAERPEGSVSTLKIQRTQQEDSAVYLCASRMGGATETQYFGPGTRLLVL.

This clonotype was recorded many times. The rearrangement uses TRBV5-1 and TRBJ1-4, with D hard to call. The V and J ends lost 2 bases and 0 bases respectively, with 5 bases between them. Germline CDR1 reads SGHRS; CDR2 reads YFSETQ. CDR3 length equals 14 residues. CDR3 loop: CASSLDSTNEKLFF. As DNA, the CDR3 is TGCGCCAGCAGCTTAGACTCAACTAATGAAAAACTGTTTTTT.

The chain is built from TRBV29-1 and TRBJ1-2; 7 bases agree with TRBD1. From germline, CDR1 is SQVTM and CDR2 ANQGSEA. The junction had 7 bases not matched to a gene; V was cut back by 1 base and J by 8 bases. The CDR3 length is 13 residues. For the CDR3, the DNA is TGCAGCGTTGAAGTACAGGGGCGAAAGGGCTACACCTTC. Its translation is CSVEVQGRKGYTF.

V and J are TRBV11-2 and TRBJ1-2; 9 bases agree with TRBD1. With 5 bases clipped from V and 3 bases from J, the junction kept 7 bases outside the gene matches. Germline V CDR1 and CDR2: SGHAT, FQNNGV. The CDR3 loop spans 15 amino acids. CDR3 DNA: TGTGCCAGCAGCGGGAACAGGGGGCATGACTATGGCTACACCTTC. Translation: CASSGNRGHDYGYTF.

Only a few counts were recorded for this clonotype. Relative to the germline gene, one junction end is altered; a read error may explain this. CDR3 in amino acids: CASSLVLARVETQYF. CDR3 DNA sequence: TGTGCTAGCAGCTTAGTGCTAGCTAGGGTAGAGACCCAGTACTTC. The genes are TRBV7-7 and TRBJ2-5, with a tentative D call TRBD2 (5 bases). CDR3 length: 15 residues. Germline V gene data show CDR1 as SSHAT and CDR2 as FNYEAQ (reference sequence).

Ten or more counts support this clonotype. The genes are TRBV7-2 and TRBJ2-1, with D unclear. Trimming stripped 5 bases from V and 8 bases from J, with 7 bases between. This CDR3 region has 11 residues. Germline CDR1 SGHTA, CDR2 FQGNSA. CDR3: CASSIAHEQFF. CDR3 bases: TGTGCCAGCAGCATCGCGCATGAGCAGTTCTTC.

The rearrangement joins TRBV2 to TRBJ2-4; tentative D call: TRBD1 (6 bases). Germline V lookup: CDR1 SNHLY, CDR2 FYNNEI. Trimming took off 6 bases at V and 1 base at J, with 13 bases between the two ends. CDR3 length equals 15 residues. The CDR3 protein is CASSRQERAKNIQYF. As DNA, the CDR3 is TGTGCCAGCAGCAGACAGGAGCGGGCCAAAAACATTCAGTACTTC.

The CDR3 loop reads CASIRTGVELPLHF. The CDR3, as DNA: TGTGCCAGCATCCGTACGGGGGTCGAACTTCCCCTCCACTTT. This chain connects TRBV7-9 to TRBJ1-6, with D possibly TRBD1 on 5 matching bases. CDR1 and CDR2 from the germline V gene are SEHNR and FQNEAQ (reference sequence). CDR3 length equals 14 residues. The germline V and J ends were trimmed by 7 bases and 13 bases, with 20 bases remaining between them. The variable domain in full, with the rest retrieved from reference TRBV7-9 and TRBJ1-6, is DTGVSQNPRHKITKRGQNVTFRCDPISEHNRLYWYRQTLGQGPEFLTYFQNEAQLEKSRLLSDRFSAERPKGSFSTLEIQRTEQGDSAMYLCASIRTGVELPLHFGNGTRLTVT.

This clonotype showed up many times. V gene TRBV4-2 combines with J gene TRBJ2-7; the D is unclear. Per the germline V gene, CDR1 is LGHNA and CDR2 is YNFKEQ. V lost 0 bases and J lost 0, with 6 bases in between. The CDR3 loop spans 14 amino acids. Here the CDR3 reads CASSQDAYSYEQYF. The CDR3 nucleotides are TGTGCCAGCAGCCAAGACGCATACTCCTACGAGCAGTACTTC.

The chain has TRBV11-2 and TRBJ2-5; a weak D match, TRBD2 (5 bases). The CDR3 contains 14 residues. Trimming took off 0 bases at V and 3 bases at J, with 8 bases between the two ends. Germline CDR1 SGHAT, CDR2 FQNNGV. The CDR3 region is CASSLDPGEETQYF. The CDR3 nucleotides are TGTGCCAGCAGCTTAGATCCCGGGGAAGAGACCCAGTACTTC.

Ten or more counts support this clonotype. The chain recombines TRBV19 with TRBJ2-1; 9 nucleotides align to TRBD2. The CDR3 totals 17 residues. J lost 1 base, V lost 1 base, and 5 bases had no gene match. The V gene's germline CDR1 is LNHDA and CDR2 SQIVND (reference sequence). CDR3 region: CASSIALSGGSYNEQFF. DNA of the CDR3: TGTGCCAGTAGTATAGCCCTTAGCGGGGGATCCTACAATGAGCAGTTCTTC. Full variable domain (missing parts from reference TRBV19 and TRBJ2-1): DGGITQSPKYLFRKEGQNVTLSCEQNLNHDAMYWYRQDPGQGLRLIYYSQIVNDFQKGDIAEGYSVSREKKESFPLTVTSAQKNPTAFYLCASSIALSGGSYNEQFFGPGTRLTVL.

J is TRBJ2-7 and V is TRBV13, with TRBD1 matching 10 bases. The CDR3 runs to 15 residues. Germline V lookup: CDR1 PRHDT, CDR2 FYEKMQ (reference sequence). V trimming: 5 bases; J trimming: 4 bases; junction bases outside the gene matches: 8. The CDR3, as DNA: TGTGCCAGCAGCCGTCCCGGGACAGGGGTTTACGAGCAGTACTTC. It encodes CASSRPGTGVYEQYF.

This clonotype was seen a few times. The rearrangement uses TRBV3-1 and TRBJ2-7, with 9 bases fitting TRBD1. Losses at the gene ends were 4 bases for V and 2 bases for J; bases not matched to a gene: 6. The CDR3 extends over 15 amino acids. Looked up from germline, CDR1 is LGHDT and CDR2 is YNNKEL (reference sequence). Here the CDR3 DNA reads TGTGCCAGCAGCCTCGGGACAGGGCTAACCTACGAGCAGTACTTC. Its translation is CASSLGTGLTYEQYF.

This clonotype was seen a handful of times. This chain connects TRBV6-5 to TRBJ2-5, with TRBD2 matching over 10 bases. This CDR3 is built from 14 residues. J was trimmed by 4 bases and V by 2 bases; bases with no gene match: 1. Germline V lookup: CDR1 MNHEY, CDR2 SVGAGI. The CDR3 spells CASSYRLAGETQYF. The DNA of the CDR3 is TGTGCCAGCAGTTACAGACTAGCGGGAGAGACCCAGTACTTC.

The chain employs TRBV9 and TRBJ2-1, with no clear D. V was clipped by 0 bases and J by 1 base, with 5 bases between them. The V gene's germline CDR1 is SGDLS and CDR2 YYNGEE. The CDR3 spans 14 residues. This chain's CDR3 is CASSVGDSYNEQFF. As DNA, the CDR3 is TGTGCCAGCAGCGTAGGCGATTCCTACAATGAGCAGTTCTTC. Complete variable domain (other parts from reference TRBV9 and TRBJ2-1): DSGVTQTPKHLITATGQRVTLRCSPRSGDLSVYWYQQSLDQGLQFLIQYYNGEERAKGNILERFSAQQFPDLHSELNLSSLELGDSALYFCASSVGDSYNEQFFGPGTRLTVL.

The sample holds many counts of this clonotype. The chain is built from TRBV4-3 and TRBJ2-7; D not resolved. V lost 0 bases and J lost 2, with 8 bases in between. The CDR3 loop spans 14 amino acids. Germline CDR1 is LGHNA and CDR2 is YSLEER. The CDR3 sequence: CASSQDVGTYEQYF. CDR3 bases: TGCGCCAGCAGCCAAGACGTGGGTACCTACGAGCAGTACTTC.

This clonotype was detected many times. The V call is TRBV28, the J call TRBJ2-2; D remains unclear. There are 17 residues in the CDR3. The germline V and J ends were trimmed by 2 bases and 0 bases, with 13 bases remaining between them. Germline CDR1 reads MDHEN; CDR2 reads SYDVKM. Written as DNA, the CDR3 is TGTGCCAGCAGTTTAGGGGATTACACCCCGAACACCGGGGAGCTGTTTTTT. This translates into CASSLGDYTPNTGELFF.

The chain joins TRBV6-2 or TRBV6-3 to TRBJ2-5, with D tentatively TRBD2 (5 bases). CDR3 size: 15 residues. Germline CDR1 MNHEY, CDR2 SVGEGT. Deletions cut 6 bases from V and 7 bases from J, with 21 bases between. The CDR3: CASSRGRGLVWTQYF. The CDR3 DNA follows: TGTGCCAGCAGCCGCGGACGGGGATTAGTATGGACCCAGTACTTC.

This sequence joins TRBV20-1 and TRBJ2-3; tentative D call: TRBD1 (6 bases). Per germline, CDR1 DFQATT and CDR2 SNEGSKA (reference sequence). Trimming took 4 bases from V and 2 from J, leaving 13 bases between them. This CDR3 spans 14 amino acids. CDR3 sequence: CSAITTGVTDTQYF. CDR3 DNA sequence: TGCAGTGCTATTACGACAGGAGTCACAGATACGCAGTATTTT.

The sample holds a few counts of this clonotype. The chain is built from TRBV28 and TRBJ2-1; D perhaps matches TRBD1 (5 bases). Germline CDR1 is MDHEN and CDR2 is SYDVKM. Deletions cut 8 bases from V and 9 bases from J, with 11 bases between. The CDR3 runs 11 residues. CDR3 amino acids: CASQVQGEQFF. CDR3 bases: TGTGCCAGCCAAGTCCAGGGTGAGCAGTTCTTC.

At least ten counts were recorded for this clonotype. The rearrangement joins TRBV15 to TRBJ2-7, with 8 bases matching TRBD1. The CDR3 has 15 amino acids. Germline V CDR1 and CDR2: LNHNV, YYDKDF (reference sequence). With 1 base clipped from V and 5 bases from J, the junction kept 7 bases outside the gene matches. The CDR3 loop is CATSRVNRQGNEQYF. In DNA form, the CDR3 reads TGTGCCACCAGCAGAGTGAACCGACAGGGGAACGAGCAGTACTTC.

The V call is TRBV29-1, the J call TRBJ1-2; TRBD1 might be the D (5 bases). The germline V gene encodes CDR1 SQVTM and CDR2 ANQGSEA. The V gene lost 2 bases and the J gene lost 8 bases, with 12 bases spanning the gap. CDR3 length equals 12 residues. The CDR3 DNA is TGCAGCGTTGAAATTGGGGGTTACGGCTACACCTTC. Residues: CSVEIGGYGYTF.

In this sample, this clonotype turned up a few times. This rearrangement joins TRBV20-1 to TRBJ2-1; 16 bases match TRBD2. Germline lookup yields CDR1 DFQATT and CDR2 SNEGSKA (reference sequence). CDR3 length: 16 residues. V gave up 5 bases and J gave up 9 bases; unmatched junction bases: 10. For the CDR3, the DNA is TGCAGTGCTCCGGGACTAGCGGGGGGGCCCGGCGTTGAGCAGTTCTTC. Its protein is CSAPGLAGGPGVEQFF.

This CDR3 reads CASSQGRLARQETQYF. CDR3 coding DNA: TGCGCCAGCAGCCAAGGGAGACTAGCGCGGCAAGAGACCCAGTACTTC. The rearrangement joins TRBV4-3 to TRBJ2-5; 8 nucleotides align to TRBD2. Germline CDR1 LGHNA, CDR2 YSLEER. With 1 base clipped from V and 2 bases from J, the junction kept 6 bases outside the gene matches. CDR3 length equals 16 residues.

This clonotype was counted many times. The CDR3 nucleotides are TGTGCCAGCAGCACCGGACAGGGAATCACCTACGAGCAGTACTTC. Its protein product is CASSTGQGITYEQYF. The chain has TRBV11-2 and TRBJ2-7; 8 bases are a match to TRBD1. Germline V lookup: CDR1 SGHAT, CDR2 FQNNGV. This CDR3 is 15 amino acids long. The V and J ends lost 5 bases and 2 bases, in that order; junction bases with no gene match: 8. Full variable domain (outside the CDR3, taken from reference TRBV11-2 and TRBJ2-7): EAGVAQSPRYKIIEKRQSVAFWCNPISGHATLYWYQQILGQGPKLLIQFQNNGVVDDSQLPKDRFSAERLKGVDSTLKIQPAKLEDSAVYLCASSTGQGITYEQYFGPGTRLTVT.

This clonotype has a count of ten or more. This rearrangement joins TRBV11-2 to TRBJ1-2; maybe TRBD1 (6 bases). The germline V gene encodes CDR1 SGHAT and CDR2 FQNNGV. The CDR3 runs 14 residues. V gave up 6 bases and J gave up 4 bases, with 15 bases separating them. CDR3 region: CASSWSGTPYGYTF. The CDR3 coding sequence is TGTGCCAGCAGTTGGTCGGGGACACCCTATGGCTACACCTTC.